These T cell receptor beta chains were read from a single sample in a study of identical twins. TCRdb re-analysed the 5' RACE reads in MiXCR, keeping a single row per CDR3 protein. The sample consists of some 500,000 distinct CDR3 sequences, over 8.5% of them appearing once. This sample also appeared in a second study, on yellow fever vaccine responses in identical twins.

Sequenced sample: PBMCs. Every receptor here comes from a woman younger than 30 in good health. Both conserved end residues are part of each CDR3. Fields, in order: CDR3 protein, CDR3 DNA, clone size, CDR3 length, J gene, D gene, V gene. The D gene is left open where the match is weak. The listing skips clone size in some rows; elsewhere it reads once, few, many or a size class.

CDR3aa: CASSFRTGGRGEKLFF; CDR3nt: TGTGCCAGCAGCTTCCGGACAGGGGGCCGTGGTGAAAAACTGTTTTTT; abundance: few; len: 16; j_gene: TRBJ1-4; d_gene: TRBD1; v_gene: TRBV9
CDR3aa: CSAPFMGDNEQFF; CDR3nt: TGCAGTGCCCCCTTTATGGGGGACAATGAGCAGTTCTTC; abundance: many; len: 13; j_gene: TRBJ2-1; d_gene: NA; v_gene: TRBV20-1
CDR3aa: CASSLDESRNTEAFF; CDR3nt: TGCGCCAGCAGCTTGGACGAGAGCAGAAACACTGAAGCTTTCTTT; abundance: many; len: 15; j_gene: TRBJ1-1; d_gene: NA; v_gene: TRBV5-1
CDR3aa: CSPGGGGNYDQYF; CDR3nt: TGCAGTCCCGGAGGGGGGGGTAATTACGATCAGTACTTC; abundance: few; len: 13; j_gene: TRBJ2-7; d_gene: NA; v_gene: TRBV20-1
CDR3aa: CASSFLGQGASPLHF; CDR3nt: TGTGCCAGCAGCTTTCTCGGACAGGGAGCTTCACCCCTCCACTTT; abundance: NA; len: 15; j_gene: TRBJ1-6; d_gene: TRBD1; v_gene: TRBV7-9
CDR3aa: CSVREGPNEQFF; CDR3nt: TGCAGCGTCCGAGAGGGCCCCAATGAGCAGTTCTTC; abundance: NA; len: 12; j_gene: TRBJ2-1; d_gene: NA; v_gene: TRBV29-1
CDR3aa: CASSPGLSPSYNEQFF; CDR3nt: TGTGCCAGCAGCCCGGGACTATCTCCCTCCTACAATGAGCAGTTCTTC; abundance: NA; len: 16; j_gene: TRBJ2-1; d_gene: TRBD2; v_gene: TRBV7-6
CDR3aa: CSVEQDRDGELFF; CDR3nt: TGCAGCGTTGAGCAAGACAGGGACGGGGAGCTGTTTTTT; abundance: few; len: 13; j_gene: TRBJ2-2; d_gene: TRBD1; v_gene: TRBV29-1
CDR3aa: CASSAEGGDYEQYF; CDR3nt: TGCGCCAGCAGCGCCGAAGGGGGGGACTACGAGCAGTACTTC; abundance: many; len: 14; j_gene: TRBJ2-7; d_gene: NA; v_gene: TRBV5-1
CDR3aa: CASSPGTGEYNEQFF; CDR3nt: TGTGCCAGCAGTCCCGGGACAGGGGAGTACAATGAGCAGTTCTTC; abundance: NA; len: 15; j_gene: TRBJ2-1; d_gene: TRBD1; v_gene: TRBV27
CDR3aa: CSVEESGDGELFF; CDR3nt: TGCAGCGTTGAAGAATCGGGGGACGGGGAGCTGTTTTTT; abundance: many; len: 13; j_gene: TRBJ2-2; d_gene: NA; v_gene: TRBV29-1
CDR3aa: CSVVPADRGNGYTF; CDR3nt: TGCAGCGTTGTACCGGCCGACAGGGGGAATGGCTACACCTTC; abundance: many; len: 14; j_gene: TRBJ1-2; d_gene: TRBD1; v_gene: TRBV29-1
CDR3aa: CSARWPSSGVADTQYF; CDR3nt: TGCAGTGCTAGATGGCCTTCTAGCGGGGTTGCAGATACGCAGTATTTT; abundance: many; len: 16; j_gene: TRBJ2-3; d_gene: TRBD2; v_gene: TRBV20-1
CDR3aa: CASTGLAEQETQYF; CDR3nt: TGTGCCAGCACTGGACTAGCGGAACAAGAGACCCAGTACTTC; abundance: NA; len: 14; j_gene: TRBJ2-5; d_gene: TRBD2; v_gene: TRBV6-1
CDR3aa: CASSQDVGGYGYTF; CDR3nt: TGCGCCAGCAGCCAAGATGTGGGTGGCTATGGCTACACCTTC; abundance: many; len: 14; j_gene: TRBJ1-2; d_gene: NA; v_gene: TRBV4-3
CDR3aa: CASSSLEGARPQHF; CDR3nt: TGTGCCAGCAGTTCCCTCGAAGGGGCCCGTCCCCAGCATTTT; abundance: many; len: 14; j_gene: TRBJ1-5; d_gene: NA; v_gene: TRBV12-3/TRBV12-4
CDR3aa: CASSPFTAATSTDTQYF; CDR3nt: TGTGCCAGCAGCCCGTTCACGGCGGCGACTAGCACAGATACGCAGTATTTT; abundance: NA; len: 17; j_gene: TRBJ2-3; d_gene: NA; v_gene: TRBV7-9
CDR3aa: CASSYSRLTNGVQFF; CDR3nt: TGTGCCAGCAGTTACTCACGGCTGACTAACGGGGTGCAGTTCTTC; abundance: few; len: 15; j_gene: TRBJ2-1; d_gene: NA; v_gene: TRBV6-2/TRBV6-3
CDR3aa: CASSLGSGNNEQFF; CDR3nt: TGTGCCAGCAGTTTGGGTAGCGGAAACAATGAGCAGTTCTTC; abundance: many; len: 14; j_gene: TRBJ2-1; d_gene: NA; v_gene: TRBV12-3/TRBV12-4
CDR3aa: CASSQDPDRGRQPQHF; CDR3nt: TGCGCCAGCAGCCAAGATCCGGACAGGGGTCGGCAGCCCCAGCATTTT; abundance: NA; len: 16; j_gene: TRBJ1-5; d_gene: TRBD1; v_gene: TRBV4-1
CDR3aa: CASSELGPIGKNEQYF; CDR3nt: TGCGCCAGCAGTGAGTTGGGCCCCATAGGGAAGAACGAGCAGTACTTC; abundance: few; len: 16; j_gene: TRBJ2-7; d_gene: NA; v_gene: TRBV10-1
CDR3aa: CASRRGTGTTDTQYF; CDR3nt: TGTGCCAGCAGACGCGGGACAGGGACCACAGATACGCAGTATTTT; abundance: NA; len: 15; j_gene: TRBJ2-3; d_gene: TRBD1; v_gene: TRBV7-2
CDR3aa: CASKSDTQYF; CDR3nt: TGTGCCAGCAAATCAGATACGCAGTATTTT; abundance: few; len: 10; j_gene: TRBJ2-3; d_gene: NA; v_gene: TRBV6-6
CDR3aa: CSVWDGAKNIQYF; CDR3nt: TGCAGCGTTTGGGACGGGGCCAAAAACATTCAGTACTTC; abundance: NA; len: 13; j_gene: TRBJ2-4; d_gene: NA; v_gene: TRBV29-1
CDR3aa: CASSFGRPGDTQYF; CDR3nt: TGCGCCAGCAGCTTCGGCAGACCCGGAGATACGCAGTATTTT; abundance: many; len: 14; j_gene: TRBJ2-3; d_gene: NA; v_gene: TRBV5-1
CDR3aa: CASGTGTHEQYF; CDR3nt: TGTGCTTCCGGGACAGGAACCCACGAGCAGTACTTC; abundance: NA; len: 12; j_gene: TRBJ2-7; d_gene: TRBD1; v_gene: TRBV10-3
CDR3aa: CASSRDGGANSNQPQHF; CDR3nt: TGTGCCAGCAGCCGGGACGGTGGGGCCAATAGCAATCAGCCCCAGCATTTT; abundance: many; len: 17; j_gene: TRBJ1-5; d_gene: NA; v_gene: TRBV12-3/TRBV12-4
CDR3aa: CSAGGTSAGNPYNEQFF; CDR3nt: TGCAGTGCGGGGGGGACTAGCGCAGGGAATCCCTACAATGAGCAGTTCTTC; abundance: few; len: 17; j_gene: TRBJ2-1; d_gene: TRBD2; v_gene: TRBV20-1
CDR3aa: CASSQGLGQGVDTGELFF; CDR3nt: TGCGCCAGCAGCCAAGGACTGGGACAGGGGGTTGACACCGGGGAGCTGTTTTTT; abundance: many; len: 18; j_gene: TRBJ2-2; d_gene: TRBD1; v_gene: TRBV4-3
CDR3aa: CASSFLTAGRDTQYF; CDR3nt: TGTGCCAGCAGCTTCTTAACAGCAGGTCGAGATACGCAGTATTTT; abundance: few; len: 15; j_gene: TRBJ2-3; d_gene: NA; v_gene: TRBV7-9
CDR3aa: CAISESGDGPYGYTF; CDR3nt: TGTGCCATCAGTGAGTCAGGGGACGGGCCCTATGGCTACACCTTC; abundance: NA; len: 15; j_gene: TRBJ1-2; d_gene: NA; v_gene: TRBV10-3
CDR3aa: CASSLTSTVETQYF; CDR3nt: TGTGCCAGCAGTTTAACCAGTACAGTAGAGACCCAGTACTTC; abundance: many; len: 14; j_gene: TRBJ2-5; d_gene: NA; v_gene: TRBV12-3/TRBV12-4
CDR3aa: CASSTNGGASYEQYF; CDR3nt: TGCGCCAGCAGCACCAACGGGGGGGCCTCCTACGAGCAGTACTTC; abundance: NA; len: 15; j_gene: TRBJ2-7; d_gene: TRBD2; v_gene: TRBV5-1
CDR3aa: CASSPDRGFEETQYF; CDR3nt: TGTGCCAGCAGCCCCGACAGGGGGTTTGAAGAGACCCAGTACTTC; abundance: NA; len: 15; j_gene: TRBJ2-5; d_gene: TRBD1; v_gene: TRBV6-1
CDR3aa: CASSQFDRNTEAFF; CDR3nt: TGCGCCAGCAGCCAATTCGACCGTAACACTGAAGCTTTCTTT; abundance: many; len: 14; j_gene: TRBJ1-1; d_gene: NA; v_gene: TRBV4-3
CDR3aa: CASSKVHRAGEAYNEQFF; CDR3nt: TGTGCCAGCAGCAAAGTCCATCGGGCGGGAGAGGCCTACAATGAGCAGTTCTTC; abundance: NA; len: 18; j_gene: TRBJ2-1; d_gene: NA; v_gene: TRBV21-1
CDR3aa: CASSLVEGGELFF; CDR3nt: TGTGCCAGCAGCTTAGTTGAGGGAGGGGAGCTGTTTTTT; abundance: NA; len: 13; j_gene: TRBJ2-2; d_gene: NA; v_gene: TRBV11-2
CDR3aa: CASILVGDGGELFF; CDR3nt: TGTGCCAGCATCCTGGTTGGGGATGGCGGGGAGCTGTTTTTT; abundance: few; len: 14; j_gene: TRBJ2-2; d_gene: NA; v_gene: TRBV12-3/TRBV12-4
CDR3aa: CASSPRGGLAGWVEQFF; CDR3nt: TGTGCCAGCAGCCCGCGAGGTGGACTAGCGGGATGGGTTGAGCAGTTCTTC; abundance: once; len: 17; j_gene: TRBJ2-1; d_gene: TRBD2; v_gene: TRBV5-4
CDR3aa: CASSVDRGDIQYF; CDR3nt: TGTGCCAGCAGTGTGGACAGGGGTGACATTCAGTACTTC; abundance: NA; len: 13; j_gene: TRBJ2-4; d_gene: TRBD1; v_gene: TRBV2
CDR3aa: CASSPFRGQGIDEQFF; CDR3nt: TGCGCCAGCAGCCCCTTCAGGGGACAGGGGATAGATGAGCAGTTCTTC; abundance: few; len: 16; j_gene: TRBJ2-1; d_gene: TRBD1; v_gene: TRBV5-1
CDR3aa: CASSLFSALAGVHEQYF; CDR3nt: TGTGCCAGCAGTTTGTTCTCCGCCCTAGCGGGGGTCCACGAGCAGTACTTC; abundance: NA; len: 17; j_gene: TRBJ2-7; d_gene: TRBD2; v_gene: TRBV28
CDR3aa: CASSLSPMDEQYF; CDR3nt: TGTGCCAGCAGCTTATCCCCAATGGACGAGCAGTACTTC; abundance: NA; len: 13; j_gene: TRBJ2-7; d_gene: NA; v_gene: TRBV7-2
CDR3aa: CSVEEWGQGFVDTQYF; CDR3nt: TGCAGCGTTGAAGAATGGGGGCAGGGATTCGTGGATACGCAGTATTTT; abundance: many; len: 16; j_gene: TRBJ2-3; d_gene: NA; v_gene: TRBV29-1
CDR3aa: CSVSMGTEQYF; CDR3nt: TGCAGCGTTTCGATGGGCACCGAGCAGTACTTC; abundance: few; len: 11; j_gene: TRBJ2-7; d_gene: NA; v_gene: TRBV29-1
CDR3aa: CASSGTGGPETQYF; CDR3nt: TGTGCCAGCAGTGGAACGGGGGGGCCTGAGACCCAGTACTTC; abundance: few; len: 14; j_gene: TRBJ2-5; d_gene: TRBD2; v_gene: TRBV2
CDR3aa: CASRPSGGRGWTQYF; CDR3nt: TGTGCCAGCAGGCCTAGCGGGGGGCGGGGGTGGACCCAGTACTTC; abundance: NA; len: 15; j_gene: TRBJ2-5; d_gene: TRBD2; v_gene: TRBV6-1
CDR3aa: CASSPMDRAGEQYF; CDR3nt: TGTGCTAGCAGCCCGATGGACAGGGCGGGCGAGCAGTACTTC; abundance: few; len: 14; j_gene: TRBJ2-7; d_gene: TRBD1; v_gene: TRBV7-7